Included here is one T cell receptor beta chain sequence, with context. The data were taken from a study of OX40 agonist ivuxolimab in advanced cancers. Study background: Every 2 weeks, patients received ivuxolimab intravenously, dosed at 0.01 to 10 mg/kg. Mean age around 60 years, range roughly 23 to 79; 82.7% male.

Trimming pared 3 bases from V and 1 base from J, leaving 15 bases between. Germline V gives CDR1 LNHDA, CDR2 SQIVND (reference sequence). The CDR3 runs 17 residues. Generated by immunoSEQ multiplex PCR, the TCRdb table keeps only in-frame clones and is missing some. The sample yields some 39,000 clones, about 85% seen once. Drawing of blood for sampling happened at baseline, at cycle 4 day 1, and at cycle 7 day 1. The sequencing here drew on CD4+ or CD8+ T cells sorted from blood, taken in a trial of the OX40 agonist ivuxolimab. This clonotype originated in an adult with an advanced solid tumor such as melanoma, head and neck, liver or kidney cancer. This chain joins TRBV19 and TRBJ2-2; maybe TRBD1 (5 bases). Here the CDR3 reads CASSIGGRVKNTGELFF. DNA for the CDR3: TGTGCCAGTAGTATTGGTGGCAGGGTCAAGAACACCGGGGAGCTGTTTTTT. Using reference TRBV19 and TRBJ2-2 for the parts outside the CDR3, the full variable domain is DGGITQSPKYLFRKEGQNVTLSCEQNLNHDAMYWYRQDPGQGLRLIYYSQIVNDFQKGDIAEGYSVSREKKESFPLTVTSAQKNPTAFYLCASSIGGRVKNTGELFFGEGSRLTVL.